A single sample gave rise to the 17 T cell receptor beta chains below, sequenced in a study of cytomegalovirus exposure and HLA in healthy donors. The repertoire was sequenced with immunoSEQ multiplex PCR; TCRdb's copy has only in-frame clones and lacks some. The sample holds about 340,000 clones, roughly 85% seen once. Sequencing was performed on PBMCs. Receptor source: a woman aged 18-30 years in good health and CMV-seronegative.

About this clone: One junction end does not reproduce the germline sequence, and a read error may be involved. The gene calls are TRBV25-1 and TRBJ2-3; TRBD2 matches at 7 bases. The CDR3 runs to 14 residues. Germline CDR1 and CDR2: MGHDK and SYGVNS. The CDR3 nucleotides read TGTGCCAGCAGTGACCCGACTAGCACGGATACGCAGTATTTT. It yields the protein CASSDPTSTDTQYF.

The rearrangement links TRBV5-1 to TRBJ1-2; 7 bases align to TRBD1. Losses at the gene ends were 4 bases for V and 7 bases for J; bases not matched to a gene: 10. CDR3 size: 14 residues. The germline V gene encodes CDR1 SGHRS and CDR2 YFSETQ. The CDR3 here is CASSPDREWAGYTF. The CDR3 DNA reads TGCGCCAGCAGCCCTGACAGGGAATGGGCTGGCTACACCTTC.

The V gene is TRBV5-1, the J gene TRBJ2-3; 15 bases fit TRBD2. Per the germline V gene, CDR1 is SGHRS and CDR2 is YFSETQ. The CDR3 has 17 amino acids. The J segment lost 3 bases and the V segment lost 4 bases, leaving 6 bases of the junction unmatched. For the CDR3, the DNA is TGCGCCAGCAGCGTCCAGGGGACTAGCGGGAGGACAGATACGCAGTATTTT. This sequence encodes CASSVQGTSGRTDTQYF.

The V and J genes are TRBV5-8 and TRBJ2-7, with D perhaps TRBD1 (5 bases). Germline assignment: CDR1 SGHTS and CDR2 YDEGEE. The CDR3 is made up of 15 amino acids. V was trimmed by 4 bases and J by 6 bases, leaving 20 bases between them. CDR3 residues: CASSPPGCKACEQYF. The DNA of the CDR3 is TGTGCCAGCAGCCCCCCAGGGTGTAAAGCCTGCGAGCAGTACTTC.

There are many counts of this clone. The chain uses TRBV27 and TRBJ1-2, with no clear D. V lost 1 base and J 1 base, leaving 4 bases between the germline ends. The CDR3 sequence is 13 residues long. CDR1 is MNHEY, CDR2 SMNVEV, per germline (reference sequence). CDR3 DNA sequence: TGTGCCAGCAGTTTATACAGTAACTATGGCTACACCTTC. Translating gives CASSLYSNYGYTF.

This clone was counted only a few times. CDR3 sequence reads: CAWRLGGHTEAFF. CDR3 nucleotide sequence: TGTGCCTGGAGGCTGGGGGGGCACACTGAAGCTTTCTTT. The chain uses TRBV30 and TRBJ1-1; the D gene is possibly TRBD1 (6 bases). The germline gives CDR1 GTSNPN, CDR2 SVGIG (reference sequence). V was trimmed by 3 bases and J by 3 bases, leaving 11 bases between them. The CDR3 is 13 residues long.

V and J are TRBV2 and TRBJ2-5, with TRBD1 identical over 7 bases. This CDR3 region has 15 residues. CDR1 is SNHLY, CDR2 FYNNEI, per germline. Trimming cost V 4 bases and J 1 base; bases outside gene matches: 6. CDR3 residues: CASSAGGVVQETQYF. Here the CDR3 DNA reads TGTGCCAGCAGTGCAGGGGGAGTGGTCCAAGAGACCCAGTACTTC.

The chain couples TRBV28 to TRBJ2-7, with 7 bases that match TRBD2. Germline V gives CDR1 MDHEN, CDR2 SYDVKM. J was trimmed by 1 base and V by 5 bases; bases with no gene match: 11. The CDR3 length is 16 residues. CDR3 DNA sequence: TGTGCCAGCAGTCTGGGAGGGCCCCTCCTATCCTACGAGCAGTACTTC. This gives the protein CASSLGGPLLSYEQYF.

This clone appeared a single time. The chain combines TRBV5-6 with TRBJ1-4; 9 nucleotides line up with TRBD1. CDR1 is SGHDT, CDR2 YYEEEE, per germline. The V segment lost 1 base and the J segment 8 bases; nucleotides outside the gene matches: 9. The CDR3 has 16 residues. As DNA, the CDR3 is TGTGCCAGCAGCTTGCGGGACAGGGAGAATGGAGAAAAACTGTTTTTT. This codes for CASSLRDRENGEKLFF.

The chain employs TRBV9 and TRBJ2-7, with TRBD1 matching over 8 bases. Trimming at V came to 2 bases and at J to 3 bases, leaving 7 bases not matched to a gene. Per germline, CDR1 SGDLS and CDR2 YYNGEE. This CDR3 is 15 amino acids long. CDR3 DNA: TGTGCCAGCAGCGTGGGAAACAGGGGGATCTACGAGCAGTACTTC. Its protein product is CASSVGNRGIYEQYF.

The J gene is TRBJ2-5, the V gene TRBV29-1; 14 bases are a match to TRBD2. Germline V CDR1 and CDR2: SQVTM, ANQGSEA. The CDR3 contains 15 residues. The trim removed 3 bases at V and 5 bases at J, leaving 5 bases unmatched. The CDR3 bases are TGCAGCGTTGATGGGACTAGCGGGAGAACGGAGACCCAGTACTTC. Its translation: CSVDGTSGRTETQYF. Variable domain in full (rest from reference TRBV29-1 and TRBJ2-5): SAVISQKPSRDICQRGTSLTIQCQVDSQVTMMFWYRQQPGQSLTLIATANQGSEATYESGFVIDKFPISRPNLTFSTLTVSNMSPEDSSIYLCSVDGTSGRTETQYFGPGTRLLVL.

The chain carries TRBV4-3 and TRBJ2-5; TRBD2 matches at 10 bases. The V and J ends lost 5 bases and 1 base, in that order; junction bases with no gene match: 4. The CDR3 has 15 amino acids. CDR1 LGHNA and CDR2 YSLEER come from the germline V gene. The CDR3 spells CASSSRTSGQETQYF. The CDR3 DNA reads TGCGCCAGCAGCTCGCGGACTAGCGGCCAAGAGACCCAGTACTTC.

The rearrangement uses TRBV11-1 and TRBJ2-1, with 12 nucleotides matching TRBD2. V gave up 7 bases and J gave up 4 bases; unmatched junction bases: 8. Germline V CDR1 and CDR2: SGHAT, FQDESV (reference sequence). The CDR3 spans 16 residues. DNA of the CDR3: TGTGCCAGCACCGTTTCCGGGACTAGCGGGTACAATGAGCAGTTCTTC. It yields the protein CASTVSGTSGYNEQFF.

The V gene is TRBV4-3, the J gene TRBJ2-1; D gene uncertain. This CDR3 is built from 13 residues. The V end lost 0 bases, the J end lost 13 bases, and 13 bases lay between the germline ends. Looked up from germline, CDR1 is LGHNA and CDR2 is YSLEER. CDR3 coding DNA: TGCGCCAGCAGCCAAGACACGGGTACCGAACAGTTCTTC. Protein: CASSQDTGTEQFF.

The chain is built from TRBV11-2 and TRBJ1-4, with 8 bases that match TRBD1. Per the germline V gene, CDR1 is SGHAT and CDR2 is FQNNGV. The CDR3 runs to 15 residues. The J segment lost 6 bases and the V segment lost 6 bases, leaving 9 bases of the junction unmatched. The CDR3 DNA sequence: TGTGCCAGCAGTCGAGGACAGGGAGCTTATGAAAAACTGTTTTTT. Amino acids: CASSRGQGAYEKLFF. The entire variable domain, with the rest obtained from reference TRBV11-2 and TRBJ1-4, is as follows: EAGVAQSPRYKIIEKRQSVAFWCNPISGHATLYWYQQILGQGPKLLIQFQNNGVVDDSQLPKDRFSAERLKGVDSTLKIQPAKLEDSAVYLCASSRGQGAYEKLFFGSGTQLSVL.

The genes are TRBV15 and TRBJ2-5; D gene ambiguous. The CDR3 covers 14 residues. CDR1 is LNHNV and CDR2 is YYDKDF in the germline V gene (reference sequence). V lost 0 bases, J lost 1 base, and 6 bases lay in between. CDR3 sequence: CATSREPGQETQYF. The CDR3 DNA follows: TGTGCCACCAGCAGAGAGCCAGGCCAAGAGACCCAGTACTTC.

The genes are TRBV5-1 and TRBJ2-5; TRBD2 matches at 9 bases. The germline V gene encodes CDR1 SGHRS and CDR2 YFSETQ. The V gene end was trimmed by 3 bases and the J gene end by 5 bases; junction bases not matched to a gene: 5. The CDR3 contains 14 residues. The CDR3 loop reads CASSSGLASETQYF. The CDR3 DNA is TGCGCCAGCAGCTCTGGACTAGCGAGCGAGACCCAGTACTTC.